These 8 T cell receptor beta chains were sequenced from one sample in a study of shared clonotypes between healthy human individuals. TCRdb keeps only in-frame clones here, not all; method: immunoSEQ multiplex PCR. The sample shows 2 million to 2.5 million clones, 90% to 96% of them seen only once. Sample: naive CD4+ T cells sorted from blood. This sample's subset: CD45RA+ positively selected. These receptors were collected from a man aged 18 to 29 in good health.

V and J are TRBV6-5 and TRBJ2-5, with 8 bases lining up with TRBD1. The junction had 5 bases not matched to a gene; V was cut back by 6 bases and J by 2 bases. Germline V gives CDR1 MNHEY, CDR2 SVGAGI. The CDR3 consists of 14 residues. The CDR3 DNA reads as TGTGCCAGCAGGGACAGGGTTTTACAAGAGACCCAGTACTTC. This sequence encodes CASRDRVLQETQYF.

On this clone: An end of the junction does not agree with germline; a read error may underlie this. The chain is built from TRBV6-5 and TRBJ1-1; possible D gene TRBD1, 6 bases. CDR3 length: 15 amino acids. CDR1 and CDR2 (germline): MNHEY, SVGAGI. CDR3 sequence: CATSALGGPSTEAFF. CDR3 nucleotide sequence: TGTGCCACCAGTGCCCTCGGGGGGCCTTCAACTGAAGCTTTCTTT.

The chain is built from TRBV4-1 and TRBJ2-3, with unresolved D. CDR1 and CDR2 from the germline V gene are MGHRA and YSYEKL. With 6 bases removed from V and 1 base from J, the gap between germline ends came to 11 bases. The CDR3 covers 14 residues. CDR3 nucleotides: TGCGCCAGCAGACAACTCGGCGGCACAGATACGCAGTATTTT. Amino acid sequence: CASRQLGGTDTQYF.

CDR3 DNA: TGCGCCAGCAGCCTCGATTATACGCAGTATTTT. Translated, it gives CASSLDYTQYF. V is TRBV4-1 and J is TRBJ2-3; D is uncertain. Germline V gene data show CDR1 as MGHRA and CDR2 as YSYEKL. Trimming shortened V by 4 bases and J by 7 bases, and 6 bases separated the two germline ends. This CDR3 contains 11 residues.

As concerns this clone: Lacking the conserved final phenylalanine or tryptophan, this CDR3 likely reflects a read error. The DNA is left out, because the CDR3 cannot be placed on it with certainty; the CDR3 is given as TCRdb lists it. The chain carries TRBV7-2 and TRBJ2-7; the table's D call of TRBD2 was not tested on the DNA. Germline loops: CDR1 SGHTA, CDR2 FQGNSA. The CDR3 length equals 14 residues, ends included. CDR3: CASSWPSFAGGIYL.

The V and J genes are TRBV9 and TRBJ1-3; tentatively, D is TRBD1 (5 bases). Germline V gives CDR1 SGDLS, CDR2 YYNGEE. Trimming cost V 4 bases and J 1 base, with 15 bases left between them. This CDR3 has 16 amino acids. CDR3 in DNA: TGTGCCAGCAGCCCCTCAGGGATTCCGTCTGGAAACACCATATATTTT. It yields the protein CASSPSGIPSGNTIYF.

The J gene is TRBJ1-1, the V gene TRBV7-8; D remains unclear. Germline V gene sequence: CDR1 SGHVS, CDR2 FQNEAQ. CDR3 length: 16 residues. Trimming left V 5 bases short and J 2 bases short, with 18 bases between. The CDR3 coding sequence is TGTGCCAGCAGCCAGGCAGAGGGAGTTCCTAACACTGAAGCTTTCTTT. Residues: CASSQAEGVPNTEAFF.

CDR3 in DNA: TGTGCCAGTAGTAGAACTAGCGGGGGTTTACAAGAGACCCAGTACTTC. Encoded protein: CASSRTSGGLQETQYF. V is TRBV19 and J is TRBJ2-5; 11 bases are shared with TRBD2. V lost 4 bases to trimming and J lost 2 bases; unmatched junction nucleotides: 6. Germline V gene lookup returns CDR1 LNHDA and CDR2 SQIVND (reference sequence). The CDR3 has 16 amino acids.